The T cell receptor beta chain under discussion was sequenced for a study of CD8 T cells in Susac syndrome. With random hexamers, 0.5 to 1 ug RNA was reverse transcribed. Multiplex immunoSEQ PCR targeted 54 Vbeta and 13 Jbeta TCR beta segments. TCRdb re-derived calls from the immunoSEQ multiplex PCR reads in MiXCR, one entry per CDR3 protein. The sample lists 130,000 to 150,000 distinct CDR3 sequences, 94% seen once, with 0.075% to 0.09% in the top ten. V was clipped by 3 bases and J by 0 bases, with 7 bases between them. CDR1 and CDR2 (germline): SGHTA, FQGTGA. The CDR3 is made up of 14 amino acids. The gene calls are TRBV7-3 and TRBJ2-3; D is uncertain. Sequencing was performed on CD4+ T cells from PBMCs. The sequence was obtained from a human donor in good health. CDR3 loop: CASSLRSSTDTQYF. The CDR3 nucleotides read TGTGCCAGCAGCTTGCGGTCCAGCACAGATACGCAGTATTTT.